Detailed here is one T cell receptor beta chain. The record originates from a study of CD8 T cells in Susac syndrome. The V end was cut by 0 bases, the J end by 4 bases, with 19 bases between. The CDR3 totals 17 residues. Germline values: CDR1 SGHRS, CDR2 YFSETQ. CD8+ and CD4+ blood T cells underwent TCR beta sequencing. Reverse transcription of about 0.45 to 1 ug RNA was performed with random hexamers. Amplification of TCR beta CDR3 across 54 Vbeta and 13 Jbeta was performed with immunoSEQ multiplex PCR. TCRdb reprocessed the immunoSEQ multiplex PCR reads via MiXCR and lists one record per CDR3 protein. The table records 400,000 or so distinct CDR3 sequences, approximately 85% of them present only once.

The sequence came from a human donor with multiple sclerosis. The sequencing sample was made of CD8+ T cells from PBMCs. This chain links TRBV5-1 with TRBJ1-1; no definite D call. CDR3 nucleotide sequence: TGCGCCAGCAGCTTGGTGGGTCTTATAGAGGGTAGCACTGAAGCTTTCTTT. Residues: CASSLVGLIEGSTEAFF.